This T cell receptor beta chain was profiled in a study of cytomegalovirus exposure and HLA in healthy donors. With respect to this clone: Antigen: not known.

The donors were part of the validation cohort of 95 to 150 subjects. That cohort was separate from the first cohort, which comprised 666 subjects. Between the trimmed V and J ends, which lost 9 bases and 4 bases, there was a span of 18 bases. The CDR3 covers 14 residues. Germline V gene sequence: CDR1 LNHDA, CDR2 SQIVND (reference sequence). General study results and limits: Many donors carried some public TCRs, although rarity characterized most TCR sequences. For cytomegalovirus status, the classifier reportedly gave diagnoses with high specificity and sensitivity.

Measured with immunoSEQ multiplex PCR; TCRdb has only the in-frame clones, and not every one. In the table there are 200,000 to 250,000 clones, roughly 90% of which are singletons. The material sequenced was PBMCs. The clonotype comes from a man between 18 and 29 years old in good health and CMV-seropositive. The chain joins TRBV19 to TRBJ2-5, with D unclear. CDR3 loop: CASTPGPSRETQYF. CDR3 DNA sequence: TGTGCCAGCACCCCCGGGCCATCGAGAGAGACCCAGTACTTC.